These 15 T cell receptor beta chains were all obtained from the same sample, sequenced in a study of control samples from healthy donors and cancer patients. The repertoire was sequenced with immunoSEQ multiplex PCR; TCRdb's copy has only in-frame clones and lacks some. The table lists 110,000 to 150,000 clones, just under 95% of them singletons, with 13% to 15% in the top ten. Sequencing used PBMCs. All receptors come from a man between 60 and 70 years old with colorectal cancer.

The chain recombines TRBV2 with TRBJ1-2; 8 positions agree with TRBD1. CDR1 is SNHLY and CDR2 is FYNNEI in the germline V gene. The trim removed 10 bases at V and 2 bases at J, leaving 6 bases unmatched. The length of the CDR3 is 13 residues. CDR3 protein: CANRGDSNYGYTF. The CDR3 bases are TGTGCCAACAGGGGGGATTCGAACTATGGCTACACCTTC.

The chain links TRBV19 to TRBJ1-5; possible D gene TRBD1, 6 bases. The CDR3 is 14 amino acids. The germline V and J ends were trimmed by 6 bases and 4 bases, with 13 bases remaining between them. Germline lookup yields CDR1 LNHDA and CDR2 SQIVND (reference sequence). The CDR3 DNA is TGTGCCAGTAGATCAGGACAGCATAATCAGCCCCAGCATTTT. Its protein is CASRSGQHNQPQHF.

V and J are TRBV7-8 and TRBJ2-5; no firm D call. The CDR3 extends over 15 amino acids. V was shortened by 1 base and J by 1 base, with 10 bases between the two germline ends. CDR1 SGHVS and CDR2 FQNEAQ come from the germline V gene. This CDR3 reads CASSLEFLVQETQYF. In nucleotides, the CDR3 is TGTGCCAGCAGCTTAGAGTTTCTCGTCCAAGAGACCCAGTACTTC.

The table lists this clone with a count of one. This chain connects TRBV30 to TRBJ2-2; D gene unclear. The CDR3 consists of 13 residues. Germline V gene lookup returns CDR1 GTSNPN and CDR2 SVGIG (reference sequence). The V and J ends lost 0 bases and 6 bases respectively, with 8 bases between them. This chain's CDR3 is CAWSVNFAGELFF. As DNA, the CDR3 is TGTGCCTGGAGTGTTAATTTCGCCGGGGAGCTGTTTTTT.

CDR3 in amino acids: CASSLSGYGRGYQPQHF. CDR3 bases: TGTGCCAGCAGTTTATCGGGGTATGGCAGGGGGTATCAGCCCCAGCATTTT. This chain uses TRBV28 with TRBJ1-5; 7 bases map to TRBD1. Germline trimming cut 1 base from V and 5 bases from J; bases unmatched to any gene: 11. Germline CDR1 MDHEN, CDR2 SYDVKM. CDR3 length: 17 amino acids.

The rearrangement joins TRBV2 to TRBJ1-4; D unresolved. This CDR3 has 15 amino acids. V lost 7 bases and J 7 bases, leaving 19 bases between the germline ends. Germline CDR1 and CDR2: SNHLY and FYNNEI. The CDR3 here is CASTKQVSETEKLFF. The CDR3 bases are TGTGCCAGCACCAAGCAGGTGTCGGAAACTGAAAAACTGTTTTTT. The variable domain in full, completed from reference TRBV2 and TRBJ1-4, reads EPEVTQTPSHQVTQMGQEVILRCVPISNHLYFYWYRQILGQKVEFLVSFYNNEISEKSEIFDDQFSVERPDGSNFTLKIRSTKLEDSAMYFCASTKQVSETEKLFFGSGTQLSVL.

The chain employs TRBV12-3 or TRBV12-4 and TRBJ1-3, with no clear D. This CDR3 region has 12 residues. Trimming removed 6 bases at V and 2 bases at J, with 5 bases between. CDR3 DNA: TGTGCCAGCAGGGGGACTGGAAACACCATATATTTT. Translating gives CASRGTGNTIYF.

J is TRBJ2-5 and V is TRBV4-3, with a possible D match to TRBD2 (6 bases). The ends were cut back, 4 bases at V and 3 bases at J, with 12 bases in the middle. The length of the CDR3 is 14 residues. The germline V gene has CDR1 LGHNA and CDR2 YSLEER. CDR3 in amino acids: CASSPAGRKETQYF. The DNA for the CDR3 is TGCGCCAGCAGCCCAGCGGGTAGGAAAGAGACCCAGTACTTC.

This clone was observed a single time. The chain combines TRBV4-1 with TRBJ1-1; unclear D gene. CDR3 length: 14 residues. Germline assignment: CDR1 MGHRA and CDR2 YSYEKL. V was pared by 7 bases and J by 0 bases, with 12 bases between. The CDR3 loop is CASKTRIMNTEAFF. CDR3 DNA sequence: TGCGCCAGCAAGACCAGGATTATGAACACTGAAGCTTTCTTT.

This chain uses TRBV5-1 with TRBJ2-3, with a weak D call TRBD2 (5 bases). CDR3 size: 15 residues. CDR1 is SGHRS, CDR2 YFSETQ, per germline. V lost 4 bases, J lost 4 bases, and 16 bases lay in between. CDR3 coding DNA: TGCGCCAGCAGCGCTGAGGGAAGAAGAGCAGATACGCAGTATTTT. Translation gives CASSAEGRRADTQYF.

The V gene is TRBV9, the J gene TRBJ1-1; weak D call: TRBD1 (5 bases). The CDR3 contains 13 residues. The germline V gene has CDR1 SGDLS and CDR2 YYNGEE. The ends were cut back, 0 bases at V and 6 bases at J, with 9 bases in the middle. The CDR3 protein is CASSVAVGAEAFF. DNA for the CDR3: TGTGCCAGCAGCGTAGCTGTGGGGGCTGAAGCTTTCTTT.

The rearrangement joins TRBV5-1 to TRBJ1-1; weak D call: TRBD1 (6 bases). The V gene lost 5 bases and the J gene lost 3 bases, with 11 bases spanning the gap. Germline loops: CDR1 SGHRS, CDR2 YFSETQ. The CDR3 has 13 amino acids. CDR3 sequence: CASREQGDTEAFF. For the CDR3, the DNA is TGCGCCAGCAGGGAACAGGGAGACACTGAAGCTTTCTTT.

The CDR3 spells CASRVGGDVEAFF. CDR3 bases: TGTGCCAGTCGGGTCGGAGGGGATGTTGAAGCTTTCTTT. The chain employs TRBV19 and TRBJ1-1; D might be TRBD1 (5 bases). There are 13 residues in the CDR3. Germline V gene data show CDR1 as LNHDA and CDR2 as SQIVND (reference sequence). V lost 8 bases and J lost 7, with 17 bases in between.

The chain couples TRBV5-5 to TRBJ1-6; D is perhaps TRBD1 (5 bases). Germline V gives CDR1 SGHKS, CDR2 YYEKEE (reference sequence). The CDR3 covers 14 residues. V gave up 5 bases and J gave up 8 bases, with 14 bases separating them. The CDR3 DNA reads TGTGCCAGCAGGGAGGGGACGTACCATTCACCCCTCCACTTT. Translation: CASREGTYHSPLHF.

The chain recombines TRBV2 with TRBJ1-4, with 7 positions matching TRBD1. CDR3 length equals 14 residues. Germline assignment: CDR1 SNHLY and CDR2 FYNNEI. The trim removed 5 bases at V and 5 bases at J, leaving 5 bases unmatched. CDR3 nucleotide sequence: TGTGCCAGCAGTCCGGGACAGAAAAATGAAAAACTGTTTTTT. Its translation: CASSPGQKNEKLFF.